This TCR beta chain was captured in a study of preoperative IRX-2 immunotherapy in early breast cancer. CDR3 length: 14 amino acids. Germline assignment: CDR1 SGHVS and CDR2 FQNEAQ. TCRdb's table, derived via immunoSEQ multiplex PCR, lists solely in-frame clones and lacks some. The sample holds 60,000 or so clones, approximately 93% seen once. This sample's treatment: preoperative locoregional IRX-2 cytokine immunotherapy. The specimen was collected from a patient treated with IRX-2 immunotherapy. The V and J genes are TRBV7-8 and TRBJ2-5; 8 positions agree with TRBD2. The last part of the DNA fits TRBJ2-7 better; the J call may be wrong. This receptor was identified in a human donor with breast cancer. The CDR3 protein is CASRQREYSYEQYF. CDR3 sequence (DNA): TGTGCCAGTCGACAGCGGGAGTACTCCTACGAGCAGTACTTC.